This is a list of T cell receptor beta chains from one sample in a study of breast tumors, draining lymph nodes, adjacent tissues. Via MiXCR, TCRdb re-called the multiplex PCR reads, giving one row per CDR3 protein. Counted here are under 250,000 distinct CDR3 sequences, about 30% occurring once; the ten biggest clones make up 1.1% to 1.5%. Sequencing was performed on axillary lymph node tissue. The receptors come from a female donor with breast cancer. Some clones in this sample may be carry-over from other donors' samples. Each CDR3 is given with its conserved first and last residue. Fields, in order: D gene, clone size, J gene, V gene, CDR3 DNA, CDR3 protein. A D gene is named only where the DNA matches it firmly. For some rows the clone size is stated as once, few or many, or as a class when expanded; others skip it.

>.|many|TRBJ2-5|TRBV30
TGTGCCTGGAGTGGAGCGCTTCAAGAGACCCAGTACTTC
CAWSGALQETQYF
>TRBD1|many|TRBJ1-1|TRBV7-8
TGTGCCAGCAGCAGCAGGACAGGATTGAACACTGAAGCTTTCTTT
CASSSRTGLNTEAFF
>.|many|TRBJ2-3|TRBV5-8
TGTGCCAGCAGCTCGCCGGGCCCAAATACGCAGTATTTT
CASSSPGPNTQYF
>TRBD2|.|TRBJ2-5|TRBV7-2
TGTGCCAGCGTAACCGGGACTAGCGGGATTGGCCAGTACTTC
CASVTGTSGIGQYF
>.|many|TRBJ2-3|TRBV15
TGTGCCACCAGCAGACAGAGAGATACGCAGTATTTT
CATSRQRDTQYF
>.|many|TRBJ2-7|TRBV29-1
TGCAGCGTTGAAATTAAGTACGAGCAGTACTTC
CSVEIKYEQYF
>.|many|TRBJ1-2|TRBV6-1
TGTGCCAGCAGTGAAGGTGGCGGAAACTATGGCTACACCTTC
CASSEGGGNYGYTF
>.|few|TRBJ1-1|TRBV2
TGTGCCAGCAGCCAGGAGTCGAACACTGAAGCTTTCTTT
CASSQESNTEAFF
>.|many|TRBJ1-2|TRBV2
TGTGCCAGCAATGGGTTAGCTAACTATGGCTACACCTTC
CASNGLANYGYTF
>.|many|TRBJ1-6|TRBV6-2/TRBV6-3
TGTGCCAGCAGTTACGTTGCGGGTGGGGGAAATTCACCCCTCCACTTT
CASSYVAGGGNSPLHF
>.|many|TRBJ2-7|TRBV15
TGTGCCACCAGCAGAGGGACTACCACGACGAGCTACGAGCAGTACTTC
CATSRGTTTTSYEQYF
>.|.|TRBJ2-3|TRBV24-1
TGTGCCACCAGTGTCTCTGGGATTTCAGATACGCAGCGTTTT
CATSVSGISDTQRF
>TRBD1|few|TRBJ1-1|TRBV20-1
TGCAGTGCTAGGACAGGGGGCTACGGTAGCACTGAAGCTTTCTTT
CSARTGGYGSTEAFF
>.|many|TRBJ2-1|TRBV5-1
TGCGCCAGCAGCTTGCAAATGGGCAATGAGCAGTTCTTC
CASSLQMGNEQFF
>.|.|TRBJ2-1|TRBV6-6
TGTGCCAGCGCCTCCGGGGTAAGGTATGATGAGCAGTTCTTC
CASASGVRYDEQFF
>.|once|TRBJ1-1|TRBV12-3/TRBV12-4
TGTGCCAGCAGCATCACAGGGCAGGGGAGAGCTTTCTTT
CASSITGQGRAFF
>.|.|TRBJ1-3|TRBV29-1
TGCAGCGTTGAAGTGGACCCGTCGAGGGGGATCTCTGGAAACACCATATATTTT
CSVEVDPSRGISGNTIYF
>TRBD1|.|TRBJ2-6|TRBV9
TGTGCCAGCAGCGCCCCCAGGGGGCGGAACGTCCTGACTTTC
CASSAPRGRNVLTF
>.|many|TRBJ2-6|TRBV7-2
TGTGCCAGCAGCCTCCCCCGGGGGGCCAACGTCCTGACTTTC
CASSLPRGANVLTF
>TRBD1|.|TRBJ1-1|TRBV5-1
TGCGCCAGCGGCCAGGACAGGGTGAACACTGAAGCTTTCTTT
CASGQDRVNTEAFF
>.|.|TRBJ2-2|TRBV12-5
TGTGCCAGCAGTTTAAGGTCCGGGTTTTTT
CASSLRSGFF
>TRBD2|.|TRBJ2-6|TRBV7-6
TGTGCCAGCAGACCGACTAGCGGGAGAACCCAAAGCTCTGGGGCCAACGTCCTGACTTTC
CASRPTSGRTQSSGANVLTF
>.|many|TRBJ2-7|TRBV20-1
TGCAGTGCTAGGGCGCAGGTGATCTACGAGCAGTACTTC
CSARAQVIYEQYF
>.|many|TRBJ2-1|TRBV10-3
TGTGCCATCAGTGGTTGGGACATTGGTTACAATGAGCAGTTCTTC
CAISGWDIGYNEQFF
>.|many|TRBJ2-3|TRBV11-2
TGTGCCAGCAGCTTAGTCAGGGGAGGTACGCAGTATTTT
CASSLVRGGTQYF
>.|.|TRBJ2-3|TRBV29-1
TGCAGCGGATTCAGGAGCTCCTACAATGAGCAGTATTTT
CSGFRSSYNEQYF
>.|many|TRBJ2-1|TRBV5-4
TGTGCCAGCTCTGACTGGCCGGACTACAATGAGCAGTTCTTC
CASSDWPDYNEQFF